This T cell receptor beta chain was retrieved from a study of T cell clones after liver transplantation. CDR1 is MGHRA and CDR2 is YSYEKL in the germline V gene. J lost 2 bases, V lost 4 bases, and 6 bases had no gene match. There are 15 residues in the CDR3. Whole-study results and caveats: Circulating graft-donor-reactive CD4 TCRbeta sequences fell significantly post-transplant in 5 of 8 subjects.

Clones were sequenced by immunoSEQ multiplex PCR, and TCRdb holds only the in-frame ones, with some missing. The sample records roughly 60,000 clones, 70% being singletons. This clone has ten or more counts. Its antigen is currently unknown. The sample here was CD4+ T cells from blood, taken at the approximately 16-month timepoint. The genes are TRBV4-1 and TRBJ2-3; TRBD1 aligns across 7 bases. This receptor was taken from a human patient who received a liver transplant. Some T cells here may be from the graft donor. The CDR3 spells CASSLTGATTDTQYF. The CDR3 DNA follows: TGCGCCAGCAGCCTTACAGGGGCGACCACAGATACGCAGTATTTT.